This note documents a single T cell receptor (beta chain) sequence. Its antigen is still unknown. The sample belongs to a study of cytomegalovirus exposure and HLA in healthy donors. Whole-study findings and limits: A list of approximately 160 TCR beta chains associated with cytomegalovirus was given. In vitro testing confirmed three CMV-associated chains as specific for CMV antigens.

CDR1 SGHVS and CDR2 FQNEAQ come from the germline V gene. V lost 6 bases, J lost 8 bases, and 13 bases lay in between. CDR3 length: 12 amino acids. Libraries were prepared by immunoSEQ multiplex PCR; TCRdb keeps only in-frame clonotypes and omits some of them. The data contain 65,000 to 90,000 clones, 85% to 95% of them singletons. The sample was PBMCs. This TCR was recovered from a man aged 18 to 35 in good health and CMV-seronegative. This chain connects TRBV7-8 to TRBJ1-2, with D tentatively TRBD1 (5 bases). This CDR3 is CASSRWTKGYTF. The DNA of the CDR3 is TGTGCCAGCAGTCGCTGGACAAAAGGCTACACCTTC. The full variable domain, completed using reference TRBV7-8 and TRBJ1-2, is GAGVSQSPRYKVAKRGQDVALRCDPISGHVSLFWYQQALGQGPEFLTYFQNEAQLDKSGLPSDRFFAERPEGSVSTLKIQRTQQEDSAVYLCASSRWTKGYTFGSGTRLTVV.